A selection of T cell receptor beta chains follows, all from one sample in a study of patients with pleural tuberculosis. TCRdb called the reads again in MiXCR, with one record for every CDR3 protein. This table has under 55,000 distinct CDR3 sequences, about 7.9% appearing once. Source of these receptors: a human donor with pleural tuberculosis. Each CDR3 is given with its conserved first and last residue. Fields, in order: D gene, J gene, V gene, clone size, CDR3 DNA, CDR3 protein. The D gene is left open where the match is weak. The size of a clone is reported for some rows only, either as once, few or many, or as a class for expanded clones.

D: -
J: TRBJ1-6
V: TRBV27
size: many
DNA: TGTGCCAGCAGTTCCCTCCTCAATTCACCCCTCCACTTT
CDR3: CASSSLLNSPLHF

D: TRBD1
J: TRBJ2-5
V: TRBV20-1
size: many
DNA: TGCAGTGCTAGAGTAGGACAGGGGGAGACCCAGTACTTC
CDR3: CSARVGQGETQYF

D: -
J: TRBJ2-6
V: TRBV11-2
size: -
DNA: TGTGCCACCCGGGGCTCTGGGGCCAACGTCCTGACTTTC
CDR3: CATRGSGANVLTF

D: -
J: TRBJ2-1
V: TRBV5-4
size: -
DNA: TGTGCCAGCAGCTTGGAAGAGTGGGCTGAGCAGTTCTTC
CDR3: CASSLEEWAEQFF

D: TRBD1
J: TRBJ1-5
V: TRBV6-1
size: many
DNA: TGTGCCAGCAGTGGAGGGGTCGACAGGGGAAATCAGCCCCAGCATTTT
CDR3: CASSGGVDRGNQPQHF

D: -
J: TRBJ1-1
V: TRBV20-1
size: many
DNA: TGCAGTGCTAGCGGACCATCTCGAGAAGCTTTCTTT
CDR3: CSASGPSREAFF

D: TRBD2
J: TRBJ2-3
V: TRBV20-1
size: many
DNA: TGCAGTGCTAATGTGGGAGGGTATACGCAGTATTTT
CDR3: CSANVGGYTQYF

D: -
J: TRBJ1-1
V: TRBV4-2
size: many
DNA: TGTGCCAGCAGCCAAGATACAGAGAGGGCCACTGAAGCTTTCTTT
CDR3: CASSQDTERATEAFF

D: -
J: TRBJ1-1
V: TRBV5-1
size: -
DNA: TGCGCCAGCAGCCGGGGTTTTGGTGAAGGCACTGAAGCTTTCTTT
CDR3: CASSRGFGEGTEAFF

D: TRBD1
J: TRBJ1-5
V: TRBV20-1
size: many
DNA: TGCAGTGCTAGAGAAGGGGGCCCCCCCCAGCATTTT
CDR3: CSAREGGPPQHF

D: TRBD1
J: TRBJ1-3
V: TRBV3-1
size: many
DNA: TGTGCCAGCAGCCCAGACAGGGCTGGAAACACCATATATTTT
CDR3: CASSPDRAGNTIYF

D: TRBD2
J: TRBJ2-5
V: TRBV6-2/TRBV6-3
size: few
DNA: TGTGCCAGCAGTTATCGGACTAGCGGAGAACAAGAGACCCAGTACTTC
CDR3: CASSYRTSGEQETQYF

D: TRBD1
J: TRBJ1-5
V: TRBV12-3/TRBV12-4
size: many
DNA: TGTGCCAGCAGGCGTACCGGGACAGGGGTTAATCAGCCCCAGCATTTT
CDR3: CASRRTGTGVNQPQHF

D: -
J: TRBJ1-1
V: TRBV11-1
size: many
DNA: TGTGCCAGCAGCTTAATTGACAGAAACACTGAAGCTTTCTTT
CDR3: CASSLIDRNTEAFF

D: -
J: TRBJ2-7
V: TRBV20-1
size: many
DNA: TGCAGTGCTCCTAACACCTACGAGCAGTACTTC
CDR3: CSAPNTYEQYF

D: -
J: TRBJ2-3
V: TRBV29-1
size: few
DNA: TGCAGCGTCGGCACAGATACGCAGTATTTT
CDR3: CSVGTDTQYF

D: -
J: TRBJ2-3
V: TRBV28
size: many
DNA: TGTGCCAGCAGGGAAACTGGACGGGATAATACGCAGTATTTT
CDR3: CASRETGRDNTQYF

D: TRBD2
J: TRBJ2-1
V: TRBV12-3/TRBV12-4
size: many
DNA: TGTGCCAGCAGTTTACTGGACCCGGGGGGTTACAATGAGCAGTTCTTC
CDR3: CASSLLDPGGYNEQFF

D: -
J: TRBJ2-2
V: TRBV6-2/TRBV6-3
size: many
DNA: TGTGCCAGCAGTTACTCGACTCCCACCGGGGAGCTGTTTTTT
CDR3: CASSYSTPTGELFF

D: -
J: TRBJ1-6
V: TRBV6-2/TRBV6-3
size: -
DNA: TGTGCCAGCAGTTACAGGGGCAGGGGATCACCCCTCCACTTT
CDR3: CASSYRGRGSPLHF

D: TRBD1
J: TRBJ1-1
V: TRBV2
size: -
DNA: TGTGCCAGCAGCCCGGGACAGGGGTATACTGAAGCTTTCTTT
CDR3: CASSPGQGYTEAFF

D: -
J: TRBJ2-2
V: TRBV5-1
size: -
DNA: TGCGCCAGCAGCTTGGATCAGTTCACCGGGGAGCTGTTTTTT
CDR3: CASSLDQFTGELFF

D: TRBD1
J: TRBJ2-7
V: TRBV20-1
size: many
DNA: TGCAGTGCAACTCCGACAGGGGGCGCGTCCTACGAGCAGTACTTC
CDR3: CSATPTGGASYEQYF

D: TRBD1
J: TRBJ2-5
V: TRBV5-1
size: -
DNA: TGCGCCAGCAGCTCTGGAGGGACAGGGAGTCAAGAGACCCAGTACTTT
CDR3: CASSSGGTGSQETQYF

D: -
J: TRBJ1-1
V: TRBV11-2
size: many
DNA: TGTGCCAGCAGTCAATCAGTGAACACTGAAGCTTTCTTT
CDR3: CASSQSVNTEAFF

D: TRBD1
J: TRBJ1-2
V: TRBV11-2
size: many
DNA: TGTGCCAGCAGCTTACTAGGGACAGCTAACTATGGCTACACCTTC
CDR3: CASSLLGTANYGYTF

D: -
J: TRBJ2-3
V: TRBV11-2
size: many
DNA: TGTGCCAGCAGCTCTAGGGGACGCGGCACAGATACGCAGTATTTT
CDR3: CASSSRGRGTDTQYF

D: -
J: TRBJ1-1
V: TRBV20-1
size: many
DNA: TGCAGTGCTAGTGTGTCAGGTCAGGGACTCACTGAAGCTTTCTTT
CDR3: CSASVSGQGLTEAFF

D: -
J: TRBJ2-1
V: TRBV11-1
size: many
DNA: TGTGCCAGCAGCTTAGATAAGGCGGGTGAGCAGTTCTTC
CDR3: CASSLDKAGEQFF

D: -
J: TRBJ2-7
V: TRBV5-8
size: -
DNA: TGTGCCAGCAGCTTATTAACCGAGCAGTACTTC
CDR3: CASSLLTEQYF

D: TRBD1
J: TRBJ2-7
V: TRBV25-1
size: many
DNA: TGTGCCAGCAGTGCCCTTAGGGGGCTTGTAAACGAGCAGTACTTC
CDR3: CASSALRGLVNEQYF

D: -
J: TRBJ2-5
V: TRBV11-2
size: few
DNA: TGTGCCAGTAGCTTAGGGGCGGGGCTCCAAGAGACCCAGTACTTC
CDR3: CASSLGAGLQETQYF

D: -
J: TRBJ1-1
V: TRBV13
size: many
DNA: TGTGCCAGCAGCCGTTTAAACACAGGTTTCTTGAACACTGAAGCTTTCTTT
CDR3: CASSRLNTGFLNTEAFF

D: -
J: TRBJ2-2
V: TRBV5-4
size: many
DNA: TGTGCCAGCAGCTTGGCCGGGTTTAACACCGGGGAGCTGTTTTTT
CDR3: CASSLAGFNTGELFF

D: -
J: TRBJ2-5
V: TRBV11-2
size: many
DNA: TGTGCCAGCAGCTTATTCGGGGGTGAAGAGACCCAGTACTTC
CDR3: CASSLFGGEETQYF

D: -
J: TRBJ1-2
V: TRBV29-1
size: few
DNA: TGCAGCGTTTTCGGGACCTTCTATGGCTACACCTTC
CDR3: CSVFGTFYGYTF

D: -
J: TRBJ1-1
V: TRBV29-1
size: few
DNA: TGCAGCGTTGTGGGGGGGGCAAGCACTGAAGCTTTCTTT
CDR3: CSVVGGASTEAFF

D: TRBD1
J: TRBJ2-2
V: TRBV12-3/TRBV12-4
size: many
DNA: TGTGCCAGCAGTTTAGAGTGGGGACAGGGAGACACCGGGGAGCTGTTTTTT
CDR3: CASSLEWGQGDTGELFF

D: TRBD1
J: TRBJ1-1
V: TRBV20-1
size: many
DNA: TGCAGTGCTAGGGGGACCAAGACAGGGTATGAAGCTTTCTTT
CDR3: CSARGTKTGYEAFF

D: -
J: TRBJ1-1
V: TRBV20-1
size: many
DNA: TGCAGTGCTAGACCAACAGGGAAGTACGTGGACACTGAAGCTTTCTTT
CDR3: CSARPTGKYVDTEAFF

D: -
J: TRBJ1-1
V: TRBV11-1
size: many
DNA: TGTGCCAGCAGCTTAGGGGCAGGGCTCACTGAAGCTTTCTTT
CDR3: CASSLGAGLTEAFF

D: -
J: TRBJ1-1
V: TRBV29-1
size: few
DNA: TGCAGCGTTGGGGTGGAGGGTGAAGCTTTCTTT
CDR3: CSVGVEGEAFF

D: TRBD1
J: TRBJ1-1
V: TRBV5-1
size: many
DNA: TGCGCCAGCAGCAGACAGGGGGATACTGAAGCTTTCTTT
CDR3: CASSRQGDTEAFF

D: -
J: TRBJ1-5
V: TRBV20-1
size: many
DNA: TGCAGTGCCTCCGCAGATAGCAATCAGCCCCAGCATTTT
CDR3: CSASADSNQPQHF

D: -
J: TRBJ2-3
V: TRBV28
size: many
DNA: TGTGCCAGCAGTTCAGCCAGTAGCACAGATACGCAGTATTTT
CDR3: CASSSASSTDTQYF

D: -
J: TRBJ1-2
V: TRBV19
size: many
DNA: TGTGCCAGTAGTAACCAAGCTCCCGGGACGTACTATGGCTACACCTTC
CDR3: CASSNQAPGTYYGYTF

D: -
J: TRBJ2-1
V: TRBV6-1
size: -
DNA: TGTGCCAGCAGTGAAGACTTTTTGACCGAGCAGTTCTTC
CDR3: CASSEDFLTEQFF

D: -
J: TRBJ1-1
V: TRBV2
size: many
DNA: TGTGCCAGCAGTGGAGGTATCAACACTGAAGCTTTCTTT
CDR3: CASSGGINTEAFF

D: -
J: TRBJ2-7
V: TRBV10-3
size: many
DNA: TGTGCCATCAGGCCCGGTCTTGCCTACGAGCAGTACTTC
CDR3: CAIRPGLAYEQYF

D: TRBD2
J: TRBJ2-5
V: TRBV20-1
size: many
DNA: TGCAGTGCGCTCGTGGGGGGGTCAGAGACCCAGTACTTC
CDR3: CSALVGGSETQYF